Presented here are 20 T cell receptor beta chains from one specimen sequenced in a study of cytomegalovirus exposure and HLA in healthy donors. Researchers ran the PCR with 60 Vbeta and 13 Jbeta primers. The table came from immunoSEQ multiplex PCR; TCRdb's copy has only in-frame clones and leaves some out. The sample has about 130,000 clones, 8.5% seen once. Material for sequencing was PBMCs. All receptors come from a middle-aged man in good health and CMV-seronegative.

This clone was counted a few times. CDR3 region: CASSLLTSGGGETQYF. CDR3 DNA: TGCGCCAGCAGCTTGTTGACTAGCGGGGGCGGCGAGACCCAGTACTTC. The rearrangement links TRBV5-1 to TRBJ2-5; 12 bases are shared with TRBD2. Looked up from germline, CDR1 is SGHRS and CDR2 is YFSETQ. V lost 1 base to trimming and J lost 5 bases; unmatched junction nucleotides: 6. The CDR3 is made up of 16 amino acids.

The chain couples TRBV7-9 to TRBJ2-7; 9 nucleotides agree with TRBD1. This CDR3 spans 16 amino acids. The germline CDR1 and CDR2 sequences are SEHNR and FQNEAQ (reference sequence). Trimming at V came to 5 bases and at J to 3 bases, leaving 11 bases not matched to a gene. CDR3 DNA: TGTGCCAGCAGCACCGATGGCGGGACAGGGTTCTACGAGCAGTACTTC. Encoded protein: CASSTDGGTGFYEQYF.

This chain connects TRBV9 to TRBJ1-4; tentatively, D is TRBD1 (6 bases). CDR1 and CDR2 from the germline V gene are SGDLS and YYNGEE. The CDR3 is 15 residues long. V was trimmed by 3 bases and J by 5 bases, leaving 14 bases between them. CDR3 loop: CASSALDRSNEKLFF. DNA for the CDR3: TGTGCCAGCAGCGCCCTGGACAGATCCAATGAAAAACTGTTTTTT. Drawing the rest from reference TRBV9 and TRBJ1-4, the complete variable domain is DSGVTQTPKHLITATGQRVTLRCSPRSGDLSVYWYQQSLDQGLQFLIQYYNGEERAKGNILERFSAQQFPDLHSELNLSSLELGDSALYFCASSALDRSNEKLFFGSGTQLSVL.

There are a few counts of this clone. This same CDR3 is encoded by further DNA sequences in the sample. V and J are TRBV5-1 and TRBJ2-5; D is perhaps TRBD2 (5 bases). CDR1 is SGHRS and CDR2 is YFSETQ in the germline V gene. This CDR3 comprises 13 residues. V was pared by 2 bases and J by 3 bases, with 8 bases between. CDR3 protein: CASSFPGEETQYF. CDR3 sequence (DNA): TGCGCCAGCAGCTTCCCCGGGGAAGAGACCCAGTACTTC.

The gene calls are TRBV5-1 and TRBJ1-3, with TRBD1 identical over 7 bases. CDR3 length equals 23 residues. Trimming at V came to 1 base and at J to 0 bases, leaving 25 bases not matched to a gene. From germline, CDR1 is SGHRS and CDR2 YFSETQ. CDR3 nucleotides: TGCGCCAGCAGCTTGCACTTCAGGGGGATGAATCCCGAGACGACGGGCTCTGGAAACACCATATATTTT. Translation gives CASSLHFRGMNPETTGSGNTIYF.

This sequence joins TRBV7-8 and TRBJ1-3; possibly TRBD1 for D (6 bases). Deletions cut 5 bases from V and 5 bases from J, with 22 bases between. Germline V gene sequence: CDR1 SGHVS, CDR2 FQNEAQ. The CDR3 sequence is 17 residues long. In nucleotides, the CDR3 is TGTGCCAGCAGCCCCCGGGCAGGGGAATCCGTTAGAAACACCATATATTTT. It yields the protein CASSPRAGESVRNTIYF.

This clone has more than one count but fewer than ten. The chain combines TRBV6-1 with TRBJ2-6; 8 bases line up with TRBD1. The germline V gene has CDR1 MNHNS and CDR2 SASEGT. CDR3 size: 16 residues. The junction had 5 bases not matched to a gene; V was cut back by 4 bases and J by 3 bases. CDR3 sequence reads: CASSGDRLYGANVLTF. The DNA of the CDR3 is TGTGCCAGCAGTGGGGACAGGCTCTATGGGGCCAACGTCCTGACTTTC.

To note about this clone: At one boundary the junction diverges from the germline segment, which might be a read error. V gene TRBV5-1 combines with J gene TRBJ1-1; D perhaps matches TRBD1 (6 bases). The CDR3 consists of 13 residues. The germline V gene has CDR1 SGHRS and CDR2 YFSETQ. The DNA for the CDR3 is TGCGCCAGCAGTTTGGGGGCTAACACTGAAGCTTTCTTT. Translation gives CASSLGANTEAFF.

V usage is TRBV6-6 and J usage is TRBJ2-5; no clear D. This CDR3 region has 13 residues. Trimming left V 0 bases short and J 5 bases short, with 7 bases between. CDR1 and CDR2 (germline): MNHNY, SVGAGI (reference sequence). The CDR3 DNA reads TGTGCCAGCAGTTACTCTCAGGCGGAGACCCAGTACTTC. This codes for CASSYSQAETQYF.

This chain links TRBV2 with TRBJ1-2, with unresolved D. This CDR3 comprises 13 residues. V gave up 1 base and J gave up 4 bases, with 7 bases separating them. The germline V gene encodes CDR1 SNHLY and CDR2 FYNNEI. This CDR3 is CASSEGPVYGYTF. The CDR3 DNA sequence: TGTGCCAGCAGTGAAGGTCCAGTCTATGGCTACACCTTC.

This clone has just a few counts. The rearrangement links TRBV5-1 to TRBJ2-2; D might be TRBD1 (6 bases). This CDR3 is 13 amino acids long. Germline values: CDR1 SGHRS, CDR2 YFSETQ. With 7 bases removed from V and 1 base from J, the gap between germline ends came to 8 bases. In nucleotides, the CDR3 is TGCGCCAGCCTACAGGGGAACACCGGGGAGCTGTTTTTT. This translates into CASLQGNTGELFF.

The chain has TRBV6-5 and TRBJ2-7; a weak D match, TRBD1 (6 bases). V lost 2 bases to trimming and J lost 2 bases, with 10 bases between them. CDR3 length equals 14 residues. Germline values: CDR1 MNHEY, CDR2 SVGAGI. CDR3 sequence (DNA): TGTGCCAGCAGTTACGGGACATTAGCCTACGAGCAGTACTTC. Protein product: CASSYGTLAYEQYF.

In this sample, this clone turned up a few times. V and J are TRBV13 and TRBJ2-1, with 7 bases fitting TRBD1. CDR1 and CDR2 from the germline V gene are PRHDT and FYEKMQ (reference sequence). This CDR3 is 13 amino acids long. Unmatched junction bases numbered 8, after V lost 5 bases and J lost 10 bases. CDR3 region: CASSPRGGREQFF. CDR3 nucleotides: TGTGCCAGCAGCCCCCGAGGGGGCCGCGAGCAGTTCTTC.

V gene TRBV6-1 combines with J gene TRBJ2-2, with 11 bases fitting TRBD2. The ends lost 6 bases at V and 5 bases at J; junction bases unmatched: 2. Germline CDR1 is MNHNS and CDR2 is SASEGT. The CDR3 is made up of 14 amino acids. DNA of the CDR3: TGTGCCAGCAGGCGACTAGCGGGGACCGGGGAGCTGTTTTTT. It yields the protein CASRRLAGTGELFF.

Only a few counts were recorded for this clone. The rearrangement uses TRBV27 and TRBJ2-1, with 7 bases lining up with TRBD2. V was clipped by 0 bases and J by 7 bases; unmatched bases: 0. The CDR3 has 13 amino acids. Germline CDR1 reads MNHEY; CDR2 reads SMNVEV (reference sequence). CDR3 region: CASSLSGGNEQFF. The CDR3 nucleotides are TGTGCCAGCAGTTTATCGGGGGGGAATGAGCAGTTCTTC.

Only a few counts were recorded for this clone. The chain employs TRBV14 and TRBJ1-1; D is possibly TRBD1 (5 bases). This CDR3 is built from 15 residues. Germline CDR1 SGHDN, CDR2 FVKESK. The V end was cut by 3 bases, the J end by 2 bases, with 13 bases between. The CDR3 sequence: CASSQTGTGNTEAFF. The CDR3 nucleotides are TGTGCCAGCAGCCAGACCGGGACTGGAAACACTGAAGCTTTCTTT.

The chain recombines TRBV2 with TRBJ1-2; 7 nucleotides line up with TRBD1. The germline gives CDR1 SNHLY, CDR2 FYNNEI. V lost 0 bases, J lost 8 bases, and 18 bases stayed unmatched. This CDR3 has 18 amino acids. In DNA form, the CDR3 reads TGTGCCAGCAGTGAAGCAAGGGGCAGGGGGGCCTCAAGAGGGGGCTACACCTTC. This sequence encodes CASSEARGRGASRGGYTF.

The chain couples TRBV6-5 to TRBJ2-7, with TRBD1 matching over 8 bases. This CDR3 spans 15 amino acids. V shed 3 bases and J 4 bases; nucleotides not matched to a gene: 8. CDR1 and CDR2 (germline): MNHEY, SVGAGI. The CDR3 coding sequence is TGTGCCAGCAGTTATCCTGGGACAGGAGGTTACGAGCAGTACTTC. Translation gives CASSYPGTGGYEQYF.

This clone turned up a few times. This chain joins TRBV7-2 and TRBJ2-2; 7 bases are shared with TRBD1. This CDR3 is built from 13 residues. Losses at the gene ends were 5 bases for V and 5 bases for J; bases not matched to a gene: 2. Germline V gene data show CDR1 as SGHTA and CDR2 as FQGNSA. The CDR3 DNA sequence: TGTGCCAGCAGCCCACAGGGGACCGGGGAGCTGTTTTTT. Protein: CASSPQGTGELFF.

In its sample, this clone was seen a few times. This chain links TRBV4-3 with TRBJ2-1; TRBD2 matches at 11 bases. J was trimmed by 0 bases and V by 0 bases; bases with no gene match: 4. The CDR3 sequence is 18 residues long. The V gene's germline CDR1 is LGHNA and CDR2 YSLEER. The CDR3 DNA is TGCGCCAGCAGCCAAGAACTAGCGGGGGCCCCCTCCTACAATGAGCAGTTCTTC. Encoded protein: CASSQELAGAPSYNEQFF.